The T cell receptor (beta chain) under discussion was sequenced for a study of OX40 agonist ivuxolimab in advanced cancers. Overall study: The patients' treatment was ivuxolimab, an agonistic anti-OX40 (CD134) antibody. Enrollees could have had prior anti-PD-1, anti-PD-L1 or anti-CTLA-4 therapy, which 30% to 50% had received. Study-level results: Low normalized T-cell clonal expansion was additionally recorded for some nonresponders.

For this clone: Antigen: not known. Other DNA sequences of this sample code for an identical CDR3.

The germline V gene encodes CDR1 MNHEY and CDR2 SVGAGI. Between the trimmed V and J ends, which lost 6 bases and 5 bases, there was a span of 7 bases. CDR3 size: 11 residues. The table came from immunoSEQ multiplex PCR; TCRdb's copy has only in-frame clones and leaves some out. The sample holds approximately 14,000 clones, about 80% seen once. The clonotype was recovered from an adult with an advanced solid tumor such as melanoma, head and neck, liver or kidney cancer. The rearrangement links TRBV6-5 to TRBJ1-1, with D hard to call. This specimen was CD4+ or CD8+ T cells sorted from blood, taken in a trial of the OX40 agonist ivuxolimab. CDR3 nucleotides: TGTGCCAGCAGCCCTGGGACTGAAGCTTTCTTT. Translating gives CASSPGTEAFF.